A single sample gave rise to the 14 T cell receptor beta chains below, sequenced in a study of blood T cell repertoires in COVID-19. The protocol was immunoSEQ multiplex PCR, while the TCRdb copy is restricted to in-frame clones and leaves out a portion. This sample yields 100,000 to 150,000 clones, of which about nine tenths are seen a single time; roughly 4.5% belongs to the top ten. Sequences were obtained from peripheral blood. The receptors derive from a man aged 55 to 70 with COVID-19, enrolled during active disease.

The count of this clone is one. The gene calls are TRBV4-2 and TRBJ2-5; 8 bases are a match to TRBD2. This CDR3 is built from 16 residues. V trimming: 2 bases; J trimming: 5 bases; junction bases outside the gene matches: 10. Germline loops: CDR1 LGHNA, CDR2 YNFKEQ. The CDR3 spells CASSQPGTRARETQYF. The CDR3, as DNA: TGTGCCAGCAGCCAACCCGGGACTAGGGCGAGGGAGACCCAGTACTTC.

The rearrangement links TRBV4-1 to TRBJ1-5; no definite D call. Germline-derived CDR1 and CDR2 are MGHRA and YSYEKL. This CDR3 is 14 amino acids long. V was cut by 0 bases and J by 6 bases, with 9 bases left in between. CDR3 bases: TGCGCCAGCAGCCAAGATGAACGGAGTCAGCCCCAGCATTTT. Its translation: CASSQDERSQPQHF.

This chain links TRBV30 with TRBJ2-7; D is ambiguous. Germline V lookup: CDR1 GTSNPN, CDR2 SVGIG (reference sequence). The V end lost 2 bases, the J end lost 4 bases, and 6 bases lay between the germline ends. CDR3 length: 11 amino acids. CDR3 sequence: CAWSRSYEQYF. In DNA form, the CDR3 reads TGTGCCTGGAGTAGGAGTTACGAGCAGTACTTC. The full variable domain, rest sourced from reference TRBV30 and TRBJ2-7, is SQTIHQWPATLVQPVGSPLSLECTVEGTSNPNLYWYRQAAGRGLQLLFYSVGIGQISSEVPQNLSASRPQDRQFILSSKKLLLSDSGFYLCAWSRSYEQYFGPGTRLTVT.

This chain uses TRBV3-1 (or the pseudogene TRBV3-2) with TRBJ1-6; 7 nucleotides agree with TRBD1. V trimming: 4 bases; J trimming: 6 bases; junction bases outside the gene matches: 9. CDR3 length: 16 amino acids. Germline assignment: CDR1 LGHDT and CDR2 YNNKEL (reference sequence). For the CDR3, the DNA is TGTGCCAGCAGCCCTTCCTTTGGACAGGCTAATTCACCCCTCCACTTT. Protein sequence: CASSPSFGQANSPLHF.

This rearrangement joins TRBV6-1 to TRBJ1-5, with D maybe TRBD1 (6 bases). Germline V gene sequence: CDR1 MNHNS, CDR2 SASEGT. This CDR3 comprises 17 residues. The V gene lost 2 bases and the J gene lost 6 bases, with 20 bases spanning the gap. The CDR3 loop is CASSEWPWDNLAQPQHF. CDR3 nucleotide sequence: TGTGCCAGCAGTGAATGGCCCTGGGACAATTTGGCTCAGCCCCAGCATTTT.

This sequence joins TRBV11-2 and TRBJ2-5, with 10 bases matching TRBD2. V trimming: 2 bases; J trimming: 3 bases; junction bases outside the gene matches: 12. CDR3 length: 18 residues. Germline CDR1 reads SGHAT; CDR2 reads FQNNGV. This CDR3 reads CASSLTWPSSGSKETQYF. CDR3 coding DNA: TGTGCCAGCAGCTTAACGTGGCCCTCTAGCGGGAGCAAAGAGACCCAGTACTTC.

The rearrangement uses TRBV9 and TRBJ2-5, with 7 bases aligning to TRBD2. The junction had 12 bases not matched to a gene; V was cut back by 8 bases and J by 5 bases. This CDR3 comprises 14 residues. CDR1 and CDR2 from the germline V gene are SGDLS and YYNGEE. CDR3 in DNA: TGTGCCAGTCCTCAGCGGGAACGGGAGGAGACCCAGTACTTC. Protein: CASPQREREETQYF.

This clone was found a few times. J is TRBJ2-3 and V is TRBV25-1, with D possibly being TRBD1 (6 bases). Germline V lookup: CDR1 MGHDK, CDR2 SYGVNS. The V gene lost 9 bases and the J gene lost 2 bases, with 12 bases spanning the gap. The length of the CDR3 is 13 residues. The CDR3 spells CASQLGATDTQYF. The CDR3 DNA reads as TGTGCCAGTCAGTTGGGGGCCACAGATACGCAGTATTTT.

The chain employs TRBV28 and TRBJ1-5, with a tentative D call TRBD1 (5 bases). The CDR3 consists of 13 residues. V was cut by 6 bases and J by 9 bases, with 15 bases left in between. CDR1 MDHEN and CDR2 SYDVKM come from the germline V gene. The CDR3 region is CASRRDGGGPQHF. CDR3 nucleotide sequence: TGTGCCAGCAGACGGGACGGCGGGGGGCCCCAGCATTTT.

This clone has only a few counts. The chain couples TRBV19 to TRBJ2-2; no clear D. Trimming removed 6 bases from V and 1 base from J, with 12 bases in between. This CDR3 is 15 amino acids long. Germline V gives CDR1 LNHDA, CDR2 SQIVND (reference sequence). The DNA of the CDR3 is TGTGCCAGTAGGACGCTAGTAATGAACACCGGGGAGCTGTTTTTT. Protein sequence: CASRTLVMNTGELFF.

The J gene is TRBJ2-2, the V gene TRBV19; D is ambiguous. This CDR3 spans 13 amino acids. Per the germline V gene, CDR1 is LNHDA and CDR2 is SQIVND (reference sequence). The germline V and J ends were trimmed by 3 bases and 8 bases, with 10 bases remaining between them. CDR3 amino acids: CASSILSMGELFF. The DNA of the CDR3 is TGTGCCAGTAGTATCCTTAGTATGGGGGAGCTGTTTTTT.

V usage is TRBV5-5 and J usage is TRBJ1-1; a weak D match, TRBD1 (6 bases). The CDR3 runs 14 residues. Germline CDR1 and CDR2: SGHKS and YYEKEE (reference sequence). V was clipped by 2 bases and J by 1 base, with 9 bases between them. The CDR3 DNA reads TGTGCCAGCAGCTTTTTGGGACAGAACACTGAAGCTTTCTTT. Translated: CASSFLGQNTEAFF.

The CDR3 nucleotides are TGTGCCAGCAGCGTCAGACAGAACGCGAACACCGGGGAGCTGTTTTTT. Protein: CASSVRQNANTGELFF. The chain combines TRBV9 with TRBJ2-2; tentatively, D is TRBD1 (5 bases). V gave up 2 bases and J gave up 0 bases, with 11 bases separating them. The germline V gene encodes CDR1 SGDLS and CDR2 YYNGEE. This CDR3 has 16 residues.

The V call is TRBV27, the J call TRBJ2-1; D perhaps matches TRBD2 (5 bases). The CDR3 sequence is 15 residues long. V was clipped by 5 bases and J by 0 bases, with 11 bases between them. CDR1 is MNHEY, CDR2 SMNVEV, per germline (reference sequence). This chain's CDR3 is CASSGTRSSYNEQFF. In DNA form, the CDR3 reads TGTGCCAGCAGTGGAACTAGGAGCTCCTACAATGAGCAGTTCTTC.